Listed below are T cell receptor beta chains from one sample, sequenced in a study of glioma-infiltrating T cells. TCRdb used MiXCR to reprocess the multiplex PCR reads, holding one entry per CDR3 protein. The repertoire holds a few hundred thousand distinct CDR3 sequences, with 41% as singletons. Sample: glioma tissue, nonneoplastic brain tissue, or PBMCs (not recorded which). The receptors originated from a human donor with low-grade glioma or glioblastoma, undergoing nonglioma brain surgery, or in good health (not recorded which). Both conserved end residues are part of each CDR3. The D gene is left open where the match is weak. Size is omitted from some rows. Given values are once, few, many or a class for expanded clones.

v_call: TRBV7-9
d_call: NA
cdr3_length: 14
j_call: TRBJ1-4
clone_size: few
cdr3_aa: CASSPPLGDEKLFF
cdr3_nt: TGTGCCAGCAGCCCGCCCCTTGGGGACGAAAAACTGTTTTTT

v_call: TRBV2
d_call: NA
cdr3_length: 12
j_call: TRBJ2-5
clone_size: NA
cdr3_aa: CASSAKGETQYF
cdr3_nt: TGTGCCAGCAGTGCGAAGGGTGAGACCCAGTACTTC

v_call: TRBV29-1
d_call: NA
cdr3_length: 14
j_call: TRBJ2-3
clone_size: few
cdr3_aa: CSVARTAYTDTQYF
cdr3_nt: TGCAGCGTTGCCCGGACCGCCTACACAGATACGCAGTATTTT

v_call: TRBV27
d_call: TRBD1
cdr3_length: 16
j_call: TRBJ2-4
clone_size: many
cdr3_aa: CASSPLEGQGGAIQYF
cdr3_nt: TGTGCCAGCAGTCCACTCGAGGGACAGGGAGGAGCCATTCAGTACTTC

v_call: TRBV20-1
d_call: NA
cdr3_length: 12
j_call: TRBJ2-2
clone_size: NA
cdr3_aa: CSATYPPGELFF
cdr3_nt: TGCAGTGCTACCTATCCCCCCGGGGAGCTGTTTTTT

v_call: TRBV2
d_call: TRBD2
cdr3_length: 16
j_call: TRBJ2-1
clone_size: NA
cdr3_aa: CASSPRLAGVDDEQFF
cdr3_nt: TGTGCCAGCAGTCCCCGACTAGCGGGAGTTGACGATGAGCAGTTCTTC

v_call: TRBV20-1
d_call: TRBD2
cdr3_length: 14
j_call: TRBJ2-1
clone_size: many
cdr3_aa: CSAGTSGLRNEQFF
cdr3_nt: TGCAGTGCGGGTACTAGCGGGCTCCGCAATGAGCAGTTCTTC

v_call: TRBV20-1
d_call: NA
cdr3_length: 14
j_call: TRBJ2-7
clone_size: NA
cdr3_aa: CSAPPRQNPYEQYF
cdr3_nt: TGCAGTGCACCGCCGCGGCAGAACCCCTACGAGCAGTACTTC

v_call: TRBV20-1
d_call: TRBD1
cdr3_length: 13
j_call: TRBJ1-2
clone_size: few
cdr3_aa: CSANMGQYYGYTF
cdr3_nt: TGCAGTGCCAATATGGGACAGTACTATGGCTACACCTTC

v_call: TRBV7-2
d_call: TRBD2
cdr3_length: 18
j_call: TRBJ2-3
clone_size: many
cdr3_aa: CASSLRGVSGRGTDTQYF
cdr3_nt: TGTGCCAGCAGCTTACGAGGGGTTAGCGGGAGAGGCACAGATACGCAGTATTTT

v_call: TRBV3-1
d_call: NA
cdr3_length: 15
j_call: TRBJ2-1
clone_size: NA
cdr3_aa: CASSQDTGSYNEQFF
cdr3_nt: TGTGCCAGCAGCCAAGATACGGGATCGTACAATGAGCAGTTCTTC

v_call: TRBV20-1
d_call: TRBD2
cdr3_length: 15
j_call: TRBJ2-7
clone_size: NA
cdr3_aa: CSARSPGLPRHEQYF
cdr3_nt: TGCAGTGCTAGATCCCCGGGACTACCCAGGCACGAGCAGTACTTC

v_call: TRBV6-1
d_call: NA
cdr3_length: 13
j_call: TRBJ1-1
clone_size: many
cdr3_aa: CASRKERNTEAFF
cdr3_nt: TGTGCCAGCAGGAAAGAAAGGAACACTGAAGCTTTCTTT

v_call: TRBV28
d_call: TRBD2
cdr3_length: 15
j_call: TRBJ2-1
clone_size: many
cdr3_aa: CASSLGLAGGHEQFF
cdr3_nt: TGTGCCAGCAGTTTGGGACTAGCGGGAGGTCATGAGCAGTTCTTC

v_call: TRBV6-6
d_call: TRBD2
cdr3_length: 14
j_call: TRBJ2-5
clone_size: many
cdr3_aa: CASSYSRTSGDQYF
cdr3_nt: TGTGCCAGCAGTTACTCTAGGACTAGCGGAGACCAGTACTTC

v_call: TRBV6-1
d_call: TRBD1
cdr3_length: 14
j_call: TRBJ2-5
clone_size: few
cdr3_aa: CASRRDREGQTQYF
cdr3_nt: TGTGCCAGCAGGAGGGACAGGGAGGGGCAGACCCAGTACTTC

v_call: TRBV7-9
d_call: NA
cdr3_length: 16
j_call: TRBJ1-2
clone_size: NA
cdr3_aa: CASSFPYRGAVYGYTF
cdr3_nt: TGTGCCAGCAGCTTCCCTTATCGGGGGGCGGTCTATGGCTACACCTTC

v_call: TRBV7-8
d_call: NA
cdr3_length: 14
j_call: TRBJ2-5
clone_size: few
cdr3_aa: CASSSRILDETQYF
cdr3_nt: TGTGCCAGCAGCTCGCGGATACTAGATGAGACCCAGTACTTC

v_call: TRBV15
d_call: TRBD1
cdr3_length: 15
j_call: TRBJ1-2
clone_size: few
cdr3_aa: CATSRDLQGASGYTF
cdr3_nt: TGTGCCACCAGCAGAGATCTACAGGGGGCGTCAGGCTACACCTTC

v_call: TRBV20-1
d_call: NA
cdr3_length: 13
j_call: TRBJ1-2
clone_size: NA
cdr3_aa: CSARERTAYGYTF
cdr3_nt: TGCAGTGCTAGAGAAAGAACAGCCTATGGCTACACCTTC

v_call: TRBV24-1
d_call: NA
cdr3_length: 15
j_call: TRBJ2-1
clone_size: NA
cdr3_aa: CATSDPRGLGGEQFF
cdr3_nt: TGTGCCACCAGTGATCCGCGGGGATTGGGCGGTGAGCAGTTCTTC

v_call: TRBV7-2
d_call: TRBD2
cdr3_length: 15
j_call: TRBJ2-3
clone_size: NA
cdr3_aa: CASTLSNGTRDTQYF
cdr3_nt: TGTGCCAGCACCTTAAGTAACGGGACTAGAGATACGCAGTATTTT

v_call: TRBV20-1
d_call: TRBD1
cdr3_length: 13
j_call: TRBJ1-1
clone_size: many
cdr3_aa: CSGDRDMNTEAFF
cdr3_nt: TGCAGTGGGGACAGGGATATGAACACTGAAGCTTTCTTT

v_call: TRBV4-1
d_call: NA
cdr3_length: 15
j_call: TRBJ2-7
clone_size: NA
cdr3_aa: CASSQAPTDSYEQYF
cdr3_nt: TGCGCCAGCAGCCAAGCCCCCACGGACTCCTACGAGCAGTACTTC